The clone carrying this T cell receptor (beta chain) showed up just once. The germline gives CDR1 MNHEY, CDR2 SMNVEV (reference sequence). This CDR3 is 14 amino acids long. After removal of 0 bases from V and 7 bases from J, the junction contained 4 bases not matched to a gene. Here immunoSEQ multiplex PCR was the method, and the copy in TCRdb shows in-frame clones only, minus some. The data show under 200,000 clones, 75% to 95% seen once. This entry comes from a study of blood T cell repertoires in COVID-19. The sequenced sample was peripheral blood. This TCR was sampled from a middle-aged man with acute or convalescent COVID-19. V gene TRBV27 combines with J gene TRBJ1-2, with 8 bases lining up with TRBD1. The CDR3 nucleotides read TGTGCCAGCAGTTTATCACGGACAGGGTTTGGCTACACCTTC. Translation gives CASSLSRTGFGYTF.